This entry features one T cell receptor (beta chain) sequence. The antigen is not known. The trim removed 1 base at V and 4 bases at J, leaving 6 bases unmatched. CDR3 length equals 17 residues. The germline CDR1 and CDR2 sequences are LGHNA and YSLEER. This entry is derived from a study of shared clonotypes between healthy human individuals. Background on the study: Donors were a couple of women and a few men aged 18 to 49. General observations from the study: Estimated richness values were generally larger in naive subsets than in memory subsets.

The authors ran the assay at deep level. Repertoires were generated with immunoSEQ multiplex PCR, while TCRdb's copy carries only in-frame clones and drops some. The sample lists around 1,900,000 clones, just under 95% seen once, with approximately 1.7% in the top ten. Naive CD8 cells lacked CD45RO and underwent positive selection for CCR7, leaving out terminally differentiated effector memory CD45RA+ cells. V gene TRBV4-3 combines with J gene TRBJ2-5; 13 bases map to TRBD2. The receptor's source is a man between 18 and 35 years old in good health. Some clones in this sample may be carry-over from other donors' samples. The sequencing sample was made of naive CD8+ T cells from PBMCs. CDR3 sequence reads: CASSQAMGLAGTETQYF. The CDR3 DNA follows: TGCGCCAGCAGCCAAGCAATGGGACTAGCGGGAACAGAGACCCAGTACTTC.